These 10 T cell receptor beta chains were sequenced from one sample in a study of T-cell memory formation after mild COVID-19. MiXCR, run by TCRdb on the 5' RACE reads, gives a single entry per CDR3 protein. Among roughly 150,000 distinct CDR3 sequences listed, 10% to 15% were seen once. Sequencing was done on a sample of PBMCs or a T cell subset sorted from them (not recorded which). Receptors originate from a man in his late teens or twenties who had mild COVID-19 (a few samples of this study predate the infection). Cell type and time point are not known.

In DNA, the CDR3 is TGTGCCAGCCGTCGGGAGGGGGGGACAGATACGCAGTATTTT. Protein sequence: CASRREGGTDTQYF. The chain has TRBV11-1 and TRBJ2-3; 8 nucleotides align to TRBD2. J was trimmed by 3 bases and V by 8 bases; bases with no gene match: 7. The CDR3 is made up of 14 amino acids. Germline loops: CDR1 SGHAT, CDR2 FQDESV (reference sequence).

This clonotype was detected only a few times. V is TRBV9 and J is TRBJ1-6; D gene ambiguous. V gave up 0 bases and J gave up 6 bases, with 7 bases separating them. CDR1 is SGDLS, CDR2 YYNGEE, per germline. The CDR3 is made up of 14 amino acids. CDR3 DNA: TGTGCCAGCAGCGTAGGACATAGTAATTCACCCCTCCACTTT. This encodes CASSVGHSNSPLHF.

This clonotype was detected ten times or more. This chain uses TRBV5-1 with TRBJ2-1; TRBD2 matches at 12 bases. The CDR3 has 15 amino acids. The ends lost 3 bases at V and 7 bases at J; junction bases unmatched: 5. Germline-derived CDR1 and CDR2 are SGHRS and YFSETQ. The CDR3 is CASSSSGGVINEQFF. The CDR3 DNA reads TGCGCCAGCAGCTCTAGCGGGGGGGTTATTAATGAGCAGTTCTTC.

There are a few counts of this clonotype. V usage is TRBV12-3 or TRBV12-4 and J usage is TRBJ1-1; D gene unclear. Trimming took off 6 bases at V and 1 base at J, with 12 bases between the two ends. The CDR3 extends over 14 amino acids. CDR3 DNA sequence: TGTGCCAGCAGCCCACTCGACGGGAACACTGAAGCTTTCTTT. It yields the protein CASSPLDGNTEAFF.

The chain carries TRBV7-9 and TRBJ2-2; 7 bases align to TRBD2. Germline V gene data show CDR1 as SEHNR and CDR2 as FQNEAQ (reference sequence). Trimming at V came to 4 bases and at J to 4 bases, leaving 6 bases not matched to a gene. The CDR3 is made up of 15 amino acids. The CDR3 coding sequence is TGTGCCAGCAGCTCGACTAGCCCGGGCACCGGGGAGCTGTTTTTT. It specifies CASSSTSPGTGELFF. The entire variable domain, with the rest obtained from reference TRBV7-9 and TRBJ2-2, is as follows: DTGVSQNPRHKITKRGQNVTFRCDPISEHNRLYWYRQTLGQGPEFLTYFQNEAQLEKSRLLSDRFSAERPKGSFSTLEIQRTEQGDSAMYLCASSSTSPGTGELFFGEGSRLTVL.

This clonotype was seen more than once but under ten times. The V gene is TRBV29-1, the J gene TRBJ1-2; TRBD1 agrees at 8 bases. The germline gives CDR1 SQVTM, CDR2 ANQGSEA. CDR3 length: 15 amino acids. V was clipped by 7 bases and J by 4 bases; unmatched bases: 14. As DNA, the CDR3 is TGCAGCGCGGGCAGGGGGCCGCTGGGGACCTATGGCTACACCTTC. Its translation is CSAGRGPLGTYGYTF.

This clonotype appeared a few times. The chain joins TRBV3-1 to TRBJ1-2; a weak D match, TRBD1 (5 bases). Germline values: CDR1 LGHDT, CDR2 YNNKEL (reference sequence). V dropped 6 bases and J dropped 8 bases, with 16 bases sitting between them. The CDR3 is 13 amino acids. The CDR3, as DNA: TGTGCCAGCAGTCAGGGAGAGGCTGGCGGCTACACCTTC. Translation: CASSQGEAGGYTF.

This clonotype was counted at least ten times. V usage is TRBV20-1 and J usage is TRBJ2-1; 9 nucleotides agree with TRBD1. CDR3 length: 15 amino acids. Germline CDR1 and CDR2: DFQATT and SNEGSKA (reference sequence). V shed 5 bases, J shed 8 bases, and the junction held 13 bases outside the gene matches. The CDR3 region is CSAGTGTGIWDEQFF. The CDR3 DNA reads as TGCAGTGCTGGAACCGGGACAGGGATTTGGGATGAGCAGTTCTTC.

This clonotype was seen repeatedly, ten times or more. The gene calls are TRBV4-2 and TRBJ2-1; 7 bases are a match to TRBD2. Germline loops: CDR1 LGHNA, CDR2 YNFKEQ. V lost 1 base to trimming and J lost 10 bases; unmatched junction nucleotides: 10. The CDR3 is made up of 15 amino acids. CDR3 nucleotide sequence: TGTGCCAGCAGCCAAGGGAAGACTAGCTCCAAGGAGCAGTTCTTC. This encodes CASSQGKTSSKEQFF.

The gene calls are TRBV6-2 or TRBV6-3 and TRBJ2-6; D remains unclear. Trimming stripped 6 bases from V and 4 bases from J, with 10 bases between. Germline CDR1 is MNHEY and CDR2 is SVGEGT. The CDR3 runs 14 residues. The CDR3 nucleotides read TGTGCCAGCAGAAGGATCCCCGGGGCCAACGTCCTGACTTTC. Amino acids: CASRRIPGANVLTF.